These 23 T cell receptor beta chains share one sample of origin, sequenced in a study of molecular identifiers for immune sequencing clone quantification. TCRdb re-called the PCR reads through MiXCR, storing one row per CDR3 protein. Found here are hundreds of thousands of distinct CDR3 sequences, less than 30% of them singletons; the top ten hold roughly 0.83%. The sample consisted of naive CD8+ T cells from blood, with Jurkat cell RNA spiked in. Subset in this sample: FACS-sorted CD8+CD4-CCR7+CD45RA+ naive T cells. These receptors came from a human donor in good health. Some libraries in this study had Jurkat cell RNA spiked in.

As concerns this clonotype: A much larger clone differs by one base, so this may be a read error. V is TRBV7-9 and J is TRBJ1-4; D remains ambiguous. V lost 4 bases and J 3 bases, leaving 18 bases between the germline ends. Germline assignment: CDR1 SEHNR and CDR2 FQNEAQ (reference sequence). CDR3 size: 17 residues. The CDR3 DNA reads TGTGCCAGCAGCTCCATGCGAGACTTCGCAGCTAATGAAAAACTGTTTTTT. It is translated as CASSSMRDFAANEKLFF.

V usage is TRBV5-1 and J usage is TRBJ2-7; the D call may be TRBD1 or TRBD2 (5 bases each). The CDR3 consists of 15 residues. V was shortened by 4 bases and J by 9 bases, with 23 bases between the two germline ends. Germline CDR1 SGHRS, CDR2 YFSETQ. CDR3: CASSPGTGPYDGQYF. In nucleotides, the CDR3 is TGCGCCAGCAGCCCCGGTACGGGACCCTACGACGGGCAGTACTTC.

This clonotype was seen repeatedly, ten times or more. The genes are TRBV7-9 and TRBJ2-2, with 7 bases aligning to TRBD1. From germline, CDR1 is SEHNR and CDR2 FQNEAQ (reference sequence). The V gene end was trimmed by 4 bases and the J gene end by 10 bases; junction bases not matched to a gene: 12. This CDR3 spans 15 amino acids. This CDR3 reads CASSSDDRVGEELFF. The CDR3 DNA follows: TGTGCCAGCAGCTCCGATGACAGGGTCGGAGAGGAGCTGTTTTTT.

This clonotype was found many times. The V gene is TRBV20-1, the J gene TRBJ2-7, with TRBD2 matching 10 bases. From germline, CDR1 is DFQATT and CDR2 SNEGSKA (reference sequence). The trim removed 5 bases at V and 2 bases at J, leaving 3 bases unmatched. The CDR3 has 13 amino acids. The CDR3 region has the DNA TGCAGTGCTCGACTAGCGGGCCCCTACGAGCAGTACTTC. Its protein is CSARLAGPYEQYF.

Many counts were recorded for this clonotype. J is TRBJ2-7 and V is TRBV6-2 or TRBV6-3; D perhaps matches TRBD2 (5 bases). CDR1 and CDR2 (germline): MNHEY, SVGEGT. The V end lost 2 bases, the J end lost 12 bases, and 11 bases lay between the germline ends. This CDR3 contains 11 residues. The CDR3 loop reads CASSYGLALYF. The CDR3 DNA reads TGTGCCAGCAGTTACGGGTTAGCGTTGTACTTC.

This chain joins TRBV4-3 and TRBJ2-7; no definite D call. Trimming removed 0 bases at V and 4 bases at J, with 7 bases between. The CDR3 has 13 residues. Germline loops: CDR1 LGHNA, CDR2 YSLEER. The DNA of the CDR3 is TGCGCCAGCAGCCAAGATTTTGGTTACGAGCAGTACTTC. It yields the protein CASSQDFGYEQYF.

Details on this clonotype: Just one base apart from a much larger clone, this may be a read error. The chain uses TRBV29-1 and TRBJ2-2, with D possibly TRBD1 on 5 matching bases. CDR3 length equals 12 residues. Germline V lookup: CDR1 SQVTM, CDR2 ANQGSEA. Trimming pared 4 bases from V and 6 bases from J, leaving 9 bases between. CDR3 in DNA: TGCAGCGTTGCCAGGGTCTCCGGGGAGCTGTTTTTT. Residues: CSVARVSGELFF.

DNA for the CDR3: TGTGCCAGCAGCCCTCAGGGACTAGCGGGAGAACGTAGCACAGATACGCAGTATTTT. Translated, it gives CASSPQGLAGERSTDTQYF. The V call is TRBV14, the J call TRBJ2-3, with TRBD2 matching over 14 bases. After removal of 4 bases from V and 0 bases from J, the junction contained 9 bases not matched to a gene. This CDR3 contains 19 residues. Germline CDR1 SGHDN, CDR2 FVKESK.

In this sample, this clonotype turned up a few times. In DNA, the CDR3 is TGCGCCAGCAGCCCATCCGTGCAGGGGTTTTCTTACAATGAGCAGTTCTTC. Translating gives CASSPSVQGFSYNEQFF. The chain has TRBV4-1 and TRBJ2-1; TRBD1 is a possible D gene (6 bases). V was pared by 4 bases and J by 4 bases, with 20 bases between. The CDR3 extends over 17 amino acids. Germline CDR1 and CDR2: MGHRA and YSYEKL.

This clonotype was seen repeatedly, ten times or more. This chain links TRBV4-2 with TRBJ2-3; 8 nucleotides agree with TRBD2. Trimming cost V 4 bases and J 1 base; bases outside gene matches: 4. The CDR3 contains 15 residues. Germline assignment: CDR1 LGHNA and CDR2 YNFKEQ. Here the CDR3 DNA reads TGTGCCAGCAGCCCGGGAGGGGGGCGCACAGATACGCAGTATTTT. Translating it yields CASSPGGGRTDTQYF.

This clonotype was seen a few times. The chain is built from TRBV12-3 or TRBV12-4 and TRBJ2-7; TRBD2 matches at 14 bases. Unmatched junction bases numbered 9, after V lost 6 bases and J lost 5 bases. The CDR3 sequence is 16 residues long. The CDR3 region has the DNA TGTGCCAGCAGGAGACTAGGGACTAGCGGGAGTGACGAGCAGTACTTC. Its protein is CASRRLGTSGSDEQYF.

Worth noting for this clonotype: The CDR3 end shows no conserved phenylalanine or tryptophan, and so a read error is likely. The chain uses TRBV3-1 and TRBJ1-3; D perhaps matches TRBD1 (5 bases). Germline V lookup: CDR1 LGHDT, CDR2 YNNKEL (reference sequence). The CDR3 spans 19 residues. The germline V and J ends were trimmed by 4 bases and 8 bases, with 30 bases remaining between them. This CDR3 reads CASSPRGDPGPAVGDTIYS. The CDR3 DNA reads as TGTGCCAGCAGCCCCCGTGGGGACCCGGGACCGGCCGTCGGAGACACCATATATTCT.

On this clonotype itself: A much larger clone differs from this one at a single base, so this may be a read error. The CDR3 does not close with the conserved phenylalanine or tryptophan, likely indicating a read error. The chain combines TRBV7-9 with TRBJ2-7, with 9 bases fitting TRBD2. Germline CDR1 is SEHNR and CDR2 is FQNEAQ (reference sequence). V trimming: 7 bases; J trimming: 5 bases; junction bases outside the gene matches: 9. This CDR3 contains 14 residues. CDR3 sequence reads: CASTPPSGADEQYL. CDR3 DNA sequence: TGTGCCAGCACCCCGCCTAGCGGGGCGGACGAGCAGTACCTC.

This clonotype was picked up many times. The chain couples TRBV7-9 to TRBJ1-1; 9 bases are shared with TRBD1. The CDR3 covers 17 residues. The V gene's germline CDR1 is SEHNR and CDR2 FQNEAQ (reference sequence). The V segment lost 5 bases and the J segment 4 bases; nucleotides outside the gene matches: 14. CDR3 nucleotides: TGTGCCAGCAGCCCAAGGAATACAGGGGGCGCGGGCACTGAAGCTTTCTTT. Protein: CASSPRNTGGAGTEAFF. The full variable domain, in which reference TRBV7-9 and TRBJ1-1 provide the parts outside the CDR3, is DTGVSQNPRHKITKRGQNVTFRCDPISEHNRLYWYRQTLGQGPEFLTYFQNEAQLEKSRLLSDRFSAERPKGSFSTLEIQRTEQGDSAMYLCASSPRNTGGAGTEAFFGQGTRLTVV.

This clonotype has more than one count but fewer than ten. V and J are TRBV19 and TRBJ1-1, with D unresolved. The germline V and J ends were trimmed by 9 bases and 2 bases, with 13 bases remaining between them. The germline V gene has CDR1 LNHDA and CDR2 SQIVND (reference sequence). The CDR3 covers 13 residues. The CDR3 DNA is TGTGCCAGCAAAGGAGTACTAAACACTGAAGCTTTCTTT. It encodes CASKGVLNTEAFF.

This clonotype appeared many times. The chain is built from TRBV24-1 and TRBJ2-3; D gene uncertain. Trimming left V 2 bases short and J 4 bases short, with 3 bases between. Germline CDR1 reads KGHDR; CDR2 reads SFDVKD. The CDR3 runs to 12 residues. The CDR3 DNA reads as TGTGCCACCAGTGATTGGTCAGATACGCAGTATTTT. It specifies CATSDWSDTQYF.

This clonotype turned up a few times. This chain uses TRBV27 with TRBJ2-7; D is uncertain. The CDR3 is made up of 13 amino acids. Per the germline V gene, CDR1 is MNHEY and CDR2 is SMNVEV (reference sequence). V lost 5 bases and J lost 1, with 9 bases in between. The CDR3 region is CASSRLRSYEQYF. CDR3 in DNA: TGTGCCAGCAGTCGCCTTAGGTCCTACGAGCAGTACTTC.

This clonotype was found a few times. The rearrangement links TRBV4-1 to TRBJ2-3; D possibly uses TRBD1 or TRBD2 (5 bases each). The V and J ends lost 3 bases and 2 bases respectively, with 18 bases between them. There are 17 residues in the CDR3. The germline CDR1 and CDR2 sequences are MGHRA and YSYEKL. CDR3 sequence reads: CASSQDRDAFITDTQYF. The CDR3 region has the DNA TGCGCCAGCAGCCAGGACCGGGACGCTTTTATCACAGATACGCAGTATTTT.

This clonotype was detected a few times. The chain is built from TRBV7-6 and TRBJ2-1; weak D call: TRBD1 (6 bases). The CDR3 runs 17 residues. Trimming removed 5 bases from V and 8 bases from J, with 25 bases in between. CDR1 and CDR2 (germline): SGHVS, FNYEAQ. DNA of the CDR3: TGTGCCAGCAGCACCCGACAGGCCAGCCTCAAAGCACATGAGCAGTTCTTC. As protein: CASSTRQASLKAHEQFF.

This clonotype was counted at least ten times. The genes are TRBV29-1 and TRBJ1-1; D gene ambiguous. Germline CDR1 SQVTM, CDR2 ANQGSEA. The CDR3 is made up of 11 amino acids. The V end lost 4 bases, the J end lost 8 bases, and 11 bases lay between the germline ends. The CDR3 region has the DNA TGCAGCGTTGTGGCGGCCACCGAAGCTTTCTTT. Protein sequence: CSVVAATEAFF.

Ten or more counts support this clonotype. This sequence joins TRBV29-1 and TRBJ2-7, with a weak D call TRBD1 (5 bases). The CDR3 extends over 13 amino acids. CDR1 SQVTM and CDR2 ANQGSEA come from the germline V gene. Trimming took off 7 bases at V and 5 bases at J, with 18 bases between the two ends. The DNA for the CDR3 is TGCAGCGCTTTGGGGCAAAATGGGGACGAGCAGTACTTC. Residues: CSALGQNGDEQYF.

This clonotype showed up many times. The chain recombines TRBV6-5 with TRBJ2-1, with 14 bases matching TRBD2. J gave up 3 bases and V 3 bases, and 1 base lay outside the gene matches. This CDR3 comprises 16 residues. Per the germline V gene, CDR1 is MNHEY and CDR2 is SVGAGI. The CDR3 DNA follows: TGTGCCAGCAGTTATGGGACTAGCGGGAGCTACAATGAGCAGTTCTTC. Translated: CASSYGTSGSYNEQFF.

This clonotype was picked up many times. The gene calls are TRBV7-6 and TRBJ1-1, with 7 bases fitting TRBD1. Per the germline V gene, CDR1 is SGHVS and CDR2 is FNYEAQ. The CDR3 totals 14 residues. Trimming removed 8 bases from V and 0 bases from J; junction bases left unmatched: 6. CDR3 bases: TGTGCCAGCGCTCCGGACAGGATGAACACTGAAGCTTTCTTT. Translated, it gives CASAPDRMNTEAFF.